This T cell receptor (beta chain) was found in a study of T cell repertoires in cytomegalovirus infection. Study-level information: Epitope selection comprised recently identified HLA-C-restricted CMV epitopes and well-studied HLA-B-restricted CMV epitopes. It can be stated that public TCR beta signatures indicated CMV infection as well as a matching HLA type. Points from the study as a whole: Dominant in the ex vivo response were TCR beta clonotypes restricted by HLA-C and specific for CMV.

V lost 3 bases and J 10 bases, leaving 19 bases between the germline ends. Germline assignment: CDR1 SNHLY and CDR2 FYNNEI. The length of the CDR3 is 15 residues. For this clonotype: Its antigen remains unidentified.

One entry per CDR3 protein results from TCRdb running MiXCR on the reads. The repertoire consists of some 150,000 distinct CDR3 sequences, with around 30% occurring once and the leading ten covering about 52%. The specimen was CD8+ T cells from cultured PBMCs, collected from culture after CMV antigen stimulation. The receptor was derived from a human donor in good health (CMV status not recorded). Some clones in this sample may be carry-over from other donors' samples. The chain joins TRBV2 to TRBJ2-1; D is ambiguous. CDR3 amino acids: CASSDWAANQREQFF. Written as DNA, the CDR3 is TGTGCCAGCAGTGACTGGGCCGCAAACCAGCGAGAGCAGTTCTTC.